Listed below are T cell receptor beta chains from one sample, sequenced in a study of cytomegalovirus exposure and HLA in healthy donors. The assay was immunoSEQ multiplex PCR, and TCRdb's table has in-frame clones only and misses some. The repertoire holds around 64,000 clones, with 85% as singletons. What was sequenced was PBMCs. The receptor set was obtained from a female donor in good health and CMV-seronegative. The conserved cysteine and the conserved F or W are not part of the CDR3 here. D genes are given only for firm matches.

V	J	length	D	CDR3
TRBV7-6	TRBJ2-1	10	NA	ASSLVLGEQF
TRBV7-2	TRBJ2-5	12	NA	ASSLGQGKETQY
TRBV5-4	TRBJ2-7	12	TRBD1	ASSYRDRHDEQY
TRBV7-2	TRBJ1-1	15	TRBD1	ASSRLRVGTGGTEAF
TRBV2	TRBJ1-1	12	NA	ASAGRTKTTEAF
TRBV27	TRBJ2-1	12	NA	ATRGREGYGEQF
TRBV29-1	TRBJ2-3	14	TRBD1	SVEDLKRGQADTQY
TRBV28	TRBJ2-5	16	TRBD1	ASSFAGTGALLGETQY
TRBV11-2	TRBJ2-7	11	NA	ASTTLMGEEQY
TRBV10-1	TRBJ1-1	13	NA	ASSRSKQGNTEAF
TRBV6-5	TRBJ1-1	12	NA	ASSYSGVGTEAF
TRBV1	TRBJ2-7	13	NA	TSSQEEGLAYEQY
TRBV7-9	TRBJ2-7	10	TRBD1	ASSRDRDEQY
TRBV6-4	TRBJ1-1	11	NA	ASSAEQNTEAF
TRBV5-1	TRBJ2-1	12	NA	ASSSGDSYNEQF
TRBV14	TRBJ2-5	13	NA	ASSQGGSTGETQY
TRBV6-4	TRBJ1-5	10	NA	ASRGGGQPQH
TRBV13	TRBJ2-7	14	TRBD2	ASSLVASGGLYEQY
TRBV7-6	TRBJ2-7	16	TRBD2	ASSPRSGSGGSSYEQY
TRBV19	TRBJ1-5	13	NA	ASSIRPNSNQPQH
TRBV4-2	TRBJ2-3	15	NA	ASSHNRIGEMADTQY
TRBV7-2	TRBJ2-5	12	NA	ASSPRRVGETQY
TRBV10-2	TRBJ2-1	12	NA	ASRSPWGREEQF
TRBV19	TRBJ2-7	13	TRBD2	ASSAQTSDPYEQY
TRBV4-2	TRBJ2-7	14	TRBD2	ASSQEWRGSSYEQY
TRBV7-9	TRBJ2-2	15	NA	ASSYPPAEGNTGELF
TRBV27	TRBJ2-3	11	NA	ASSLGGTDTQY
TRBV7-9	TRBJ1-6	12	TRBD1	ASSSGQGNSPLH
TRBV7-2	TRBJ1-6	14	NA	ASSLQGSSYNSPLH
TRBV13	TRBJ2-5	12	TRBD1	ASSLLQGAETQY
TRBV2	TRBJ1-2	9	TRBD1	ARGQSDGYT
TRBV2	TRBJ1-1	11	TRBD1	ASSEAKQGGAF
TRBV7-8	TRBJ1-1	13	NA	ASRRDTEMNTEAF
TRBV2	TRBJ2-1	13	NA	ASSDPGDVYNEQF
TRBV28	TRBJ1-5	10	NA	ASSLFHQPQH
TRBV19	TRBJ1-2	14	TRBD1	ASSRRQGADNYGYT
TRBV7-2	NA	12	NA	ASSFTGPAYEQY